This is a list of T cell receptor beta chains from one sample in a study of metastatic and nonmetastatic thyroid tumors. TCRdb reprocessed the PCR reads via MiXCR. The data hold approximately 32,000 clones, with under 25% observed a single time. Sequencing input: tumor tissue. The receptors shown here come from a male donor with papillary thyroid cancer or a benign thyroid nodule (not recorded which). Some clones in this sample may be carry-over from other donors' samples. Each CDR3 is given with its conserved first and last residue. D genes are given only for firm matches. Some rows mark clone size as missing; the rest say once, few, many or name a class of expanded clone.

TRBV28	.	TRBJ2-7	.	CASSLTRGVYEQYF	TGTGCCAGCAGTTTAACTAGAGGCGTCTACGAGCAGTACTTC
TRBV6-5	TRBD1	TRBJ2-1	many	CASSPPPGTGKANEQFF	TGTGCCAGCAGTCCCCCTCCCGGGACAGGGAAGGCCAATGAGCAGTTCTTC
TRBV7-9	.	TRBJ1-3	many	CASSLWASGNTIYF	TGTGCCAGCAGCTTATGGGCGTCTGGAAACACCATATATTTT
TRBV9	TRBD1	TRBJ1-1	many	CASSPTRGQGHGAFF	TGTGCCAGCAGCCCCACCCGGGGACAGGGGCACGGAGCTTTCTTT
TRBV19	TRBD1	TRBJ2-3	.	CASSISQGVSDTQYF	TGTGCCAGTAGTATCTCCCAGGGGGTCTCAGATACGCAGTATTTT
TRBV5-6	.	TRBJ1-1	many	CASSFGSFNTEAFF	TGTGCCAGCAGCTTCGGGTCATTTAACACTGAAGCTTTCTTT
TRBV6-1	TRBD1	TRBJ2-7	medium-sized	CASSQSSGQGNYEQYF	TGTGCCAGCAGCCAATCCTCGGGACAGGGGAACTACGAGCAGTACTTC
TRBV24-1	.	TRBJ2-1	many	CATSDRDGSSLF	TGTGCCACCAGTGATAGGGACGGATCATCCCTCTTC
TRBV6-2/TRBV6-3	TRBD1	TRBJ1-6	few	CASSYGQALLPLHF	TGTGCCAGCAGTTACGGACAGGCCCTCTTACCCCTCCACTTT
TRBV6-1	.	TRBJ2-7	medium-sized	CASKLDHLTAYEQYF	TGTGCCAGCAAACTAGACCACCTTACCGCCTACGAGCAGTACTTC
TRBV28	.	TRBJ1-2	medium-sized	CASSLGGAHRYGYTF	TGTGCCAGCAGTTTGGGCGGGGCGCATCGCTATGGCTACACCTTC
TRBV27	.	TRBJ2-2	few	CASKEAVELFF	TGTGCCTCGAAGGAGGCCGTTGAGCTGTTTTTT
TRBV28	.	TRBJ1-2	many	CASSLNRRVEGYTF	TGTGCCAGCAGTTTAAATAGGAGGGTGGAGGGCTACACCTTC
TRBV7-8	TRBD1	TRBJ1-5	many	CASSLRQGQPQHF	TGTGCCAGCAGCTTGAGACAGGGTCAGCCCCAGCATTTT
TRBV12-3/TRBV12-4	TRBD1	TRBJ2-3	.	CASTGTGGDTQYF	TGTGCCAGCACTGGGACAGGGGGAGATACGCAGTATTTT
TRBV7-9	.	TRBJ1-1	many	CASSFLKGLGTEAFF	TGTGCCAGCAGCTTTCTAAAAGGCCTGGGCACTGAAGCTTTCTTT
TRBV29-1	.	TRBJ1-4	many	CSVSSEGQKLFF	TGCAGCGTTAGCAGTGAGGGCCAAAAACTGTTTTTT
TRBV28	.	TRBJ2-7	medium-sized	CASSPLSGYEQYF	TGTGCCAGCAGCCCCCTCTCCGGTTACGAGCAGTACTTC
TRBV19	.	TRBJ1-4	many	CASRSPGLGAEKLFF	TGTGCCAGTAGATCTCCTGGCTTAGGTGCTGAAAAACTGTTTTTT
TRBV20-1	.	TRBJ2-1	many	CSARDQEGYSGLQFF	TGCAGTGCTAGAGATCAAGAAGGATACAGCGGGTTGCAGTTCTTC